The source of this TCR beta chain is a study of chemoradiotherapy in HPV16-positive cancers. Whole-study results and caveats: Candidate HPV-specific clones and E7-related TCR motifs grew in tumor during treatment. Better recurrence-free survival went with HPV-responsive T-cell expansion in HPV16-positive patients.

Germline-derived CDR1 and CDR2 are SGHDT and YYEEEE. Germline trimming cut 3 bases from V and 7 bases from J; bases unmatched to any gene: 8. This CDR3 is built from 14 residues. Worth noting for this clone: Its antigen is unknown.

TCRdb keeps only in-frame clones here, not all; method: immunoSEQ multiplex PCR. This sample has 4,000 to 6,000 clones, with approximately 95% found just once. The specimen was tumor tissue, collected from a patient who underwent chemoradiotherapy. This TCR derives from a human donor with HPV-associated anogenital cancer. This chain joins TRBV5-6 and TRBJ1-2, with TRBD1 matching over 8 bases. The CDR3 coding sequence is TGTGCCAGCAGCTCAGGACAGGGACTGGGTGGCTACACCTTC. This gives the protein CASSSGQGLGGYTF.